This section outlines one T cell receptor beta chain sequence together with its context. Its matching antigen is unknown. These data originate in a study of OX40 agonist ivuxolimab in advanced cancers. Findings of the study overall: Blood T cells, both CD4+ and CD8+, expanded clonally by week 6 at 0.1 to 3.0 mg/kg.

This CDR3 has 12 residues. Between the trimmed V and J ends, which lost 6 bases and 5 bases, there was a span of 8 bases. Germline loops: CDR1 ENHRY, CDR2 SYGVKD. The method was immunoSEQ multiplex PCR; TCRdb's version includes in-frame clones alone and lacks a portion of them. Of roughly 35,000 clones detected, about four fifths appear once; the ten largest clones hold 20%. The chain carries TRBV10-3 and TRBJ2-1; either TRBD1 or TRBD2 may supply D (5 bases each). The source material was CD4+ or CD8+ T cells sorted from blood, sampled in a trial of the OX40 agonist ivuxolimab. This receptor was obtained from an adult with an advanced solid tumor such as melanoma, head and neck, liver or kidney cancer. CDR3 protein: CAISEGHNEQFF. CDR3 nucleotide sequence: TGTGCCATCAGCGAGGGACACAATGAGCAGTTCTTC.